These 25 T cell receptor beta chains were all obtained from the same sample, sequenced in a study of shared clonotypes between healthy human individuals. The data were produced by immunoSEQ multiplex PCR, yet TCRdb's version contains in-frame clones alone and is incomplete. Among about 980,000 clones listed, approximately 80% were seen once. Sequencing used memory CD4+ T cells sorted from blood. Stated subset: CD45RA-negative fraction. Receptor source: a young man in good health.

V gene TRBV18 combines with J gene TRBJ1-2; TRBD1 is a possible D gene (5 bases). The ends were cut back, 1 base at V and 7 bases at J, with 10 bases in the middle. The CDR3 covers 13 residues. Germline assignment: CDR1 KGHSH and CDR2 LQKENI. The CDR3 here is CASSPLGGTGYTF. The CDR3 DNA reads TGTGCCAGCTCACCACTCGGGGGTACTGGCTACACCTTC.

The gene calls are TRBV10-3 and TRBJ1-4; 9 bases line up with TRBD1. In germline, CDR1 is ENHRY, CDR2 SYGVKD. The CDR3 consists of 16 residues. V dropped 4 bases and J dropped 3; count of bases not matched to a gene: 6. In DNA, the CDR3 is TGTGCCATCAGTGGTCAGACAGGGGGACCTAATGAAAAACTGTTTTTT. Protein sequence: CAISGQTGGPNEKLFF.

This chain joins TRBV2 and TRBJ1-4; D unresolved. The V and J ends lost 3 bases and 5 bases respectively, with 7 bases between them. Germline CDR1 SNHLY, CDR2 FYNNEI. The CDR3 extends over 13 amino acids. The CDR3 here is CASSERENEKLFF. As DNA, the CDR3 is TGTGCCAGCAGTGAGAGGGAAAATGAAAAACTGTTTTTT.

The chain carries TRBV12-5 and TRBJ2-5; 10 bases line up with TRBD1. This CDR3 is 17 amino acids long. CDR1 and CDR2 from the germline V gene are LGHNT and FRNRAP. Trimming at V came to 3 bases and at J to 7 bases, leaving 14 bases not matched to a gene. The CDR3 sequence is CASGFHAGTGEKVTQYF. The CDR3 DNA sequence: TGTGCTAGTGGTTTCCACGCCGGGACAGGGGAGAAGGTGACCCAGTACTTC.

This clone turned up a few times. The rearrangement uses TRBV5-6 and TRBJ1-5, with D unclear. V lost 4 bases and J 0 bases, leaving 11 bases between the germline ends. The length of the CDR3 is 15 residues. Germline V gene sequence: CDR1 SGHDT, CDR2 YYEEEE. CDR3 amino acids: CASSEGPFSNQPQHF. The CDR3 bases are TGTGCCAGCAGCGAAGGACCCTTTAGCAATCAGCCCCAGCATTTT. Full variable domain (rest looked up from reference TRBV5-6 and TRBJ1-5): DAGVTQSPTHLIKTRGQQVTLRCSPKSGHDTVSWYQQALGQGPQFIFQYYEEEERQRGNFPDRFSGHQFPNYSSELNVNALLLGDSALYLCASSEGPFSNQPQHFGDGTRLSIL.

The chain links TRBV18 to TRBJ2-3; D is uncertain. V lost 3 bases to trimming and J lost 4 bases, with 8 bases between them. The V gene's germline CDR1 is KGHSH and CDR2 LQKENI. This CDR3 has 13 residues. The CDR3, as DNA: TGTGCCAGCTCACCCCTGGGCCCAGATACGCAGTATTTT. Translated: CASSPLGPDTQYF.

The genes are TRBV9 and TRBJ2-1, with TRBD1 matching 8 bases. This CDR3 region has 14 residues. Germline V gives CDR1 SGDLS, CDR2 YYNGEE. V lost 0 bases and J lost 4; bases outside the gene matches: 0. CDR3 in DNA: TGTGCCAGCAGCGTAGGACAGGGGTACAATGAGCAGTTCTTC. Encoded protein: CASSVGQGYNEQFF.

This clone came up a few times. V gene TRBV6-6 combines with J gene TRBJ1-5, with D hard to call. This CDR3 is built from 13 residues. The germline CDR1 and CDR2 sequences are MNHNY and SVGAGI (reference sequence). V was pared by 6 bases and J by 6 bases, with 12 bases between. In DNA form, the CDR3 reads TGTGCCAGCAGCACGGACCAGTTTCAGCCCCAGCATTTT. The encoded protein is CASSTDQFQPQHF.

In this sample, this clone turned up a few times. The chain carries TRBV7-9 and TRBJ1-4; no reliable D call. CDR1 and CDR2 from the germline V gene are SEHNR and FQNEAQ (reference sequence). The CDR3 is 13 residues long. Trimming removed 6 bases at V and 3 bases at J, with 8 bases between. Written as DNA, the CDR3 is TGTGCCAGCAGGGATTCGGCTAATGAAAAACTGTTTTTT. Translated: CASRDSANEKLFF.

This rearrangement joins TRBV11-2 to TRBJ2-7, with D possibly matching TRBD1 (6 bases). CDR3 length: 13 amino acids. Germline V gives CDR1 SGHAT, CDR2 FQNNGV. V gave up 5 bases and J gave up 2 bases, with 10 bases separating them. CDR3 sequence (DNA): TGTGCCAGCAGCCAGGGGCAGCCCTACGAGCAGTACTTC. Its protein is CASSQGQPYEQYF.

The J gene is TRBJ2-7, the V gene TRBV27; weak D call: TRBD1 (6 bases). This CDR3 is 14 amino acids long. Trimming left V 3 bases short and J 7 bases short, with 16 bases between. CDR1 is MNHEY and CDR2 is SMNVEV in the germline V gene (reference sequence). The CDR3 here is CASSLVQGTGEQYF. For the CDR3, the DNA is TGTGCCAGCAGTTTGGTACAGGGAACAGGGGAGCAGTACTTC.

This rearrangement joins TRBV29-1 to TRBJ1-1, with a weak D call TRBD1 (6 bases). CDR1 and CDR2 (germline): SQVTM, ANQGSEA. V lost 3 bases, J lost 5 bases, and 10 bases lay in between. The CDR3 totals 12 residues. The CDR3, as DNA: TGCAGCGTTGACAGGGGTGAGACTGAAGCTTTCTTT. The encoded protein is CSVDRGETEAFF.

The V call is TRBV5-1, the J call TRBJ1-4; perhaps TRBD1 as D (5 bases). V was clipped by 0 bases and J by 8 bases, with 17 bases between them. This CDR3 is built from 16 residues. The V gene's germline CDR1 is SGHRS and CDR2 YFSETQ. Written as DNA, the CDR3 is TGCGCCAGCAGCTTGGGGGACCCGGGGAGTGGAGAAAAACTGTTTTTT. This sequence encodes CASSLGDPGSGEKLFF.

This clone was observed many times. The chain carries TRBV4-1 and TRBJ1-3; 7 bases map to TRBD1. Germline trimming cut 4 bases from V and 0 bases from J; bases unmatched to any gene: 3. Germline CDR1 MGHRA, CDR2 YSYEKL. The CDR3 consists of 15 residues. CDR3 coding DNA: TGCGCCAGCAGCCCGGGACAGCTCTCTGGAAACACCATATATTTT. It is translated as CASSPGQLSGNTIYF.

In this sample, this clone turned up a few times. The chain has TRBV6-1 and TRBJ1-2; D is unclear. The germline V and J ends were trimmed by 10 bases and 5 bases, with 17 bases remaining between them. CDR3 length equals 13 residues. Germline CDR1 is MNHNS and CDR2 is SASEGT. In DNA, the CDR3 is TGTGCCACGTGGGTCAAAATTGATTATGGCTACACCTTC. As protein: CATWVKIDYGYTF.

The V call is TRBV19, the J call TRBJ2-1; TRBD2 agrees at 9 bases. The V gene end was trimmed by 4 bases and the J gene end by 5 bases; junction bases not matched to a gene: 6. The CDR3 is 15 residues long. The germline gives CDR1 LNHDA, CDR2 SQIVND (reference sequence). CDR3 sequence (DNA): TGTGCCAGTAGTAAAGGCGGGAGGGCCGACAATGAGCAGTTCTTC. Its translation: CASSKGGRADNEQFF.

This clone has more than one count but fewer than ten. This chain links TRBV28 with TRBJ2-3, with D unresolved. Trimming cost V 10 bases and J 1 base, with 12 bases left between them. The CDR3 extends over 13 amino acids. Germline CDR1 is MDHEN and CDR2 is SYDVKM. The CDR3 spells CATQTPGTDTQYF. CDR3 nucleotide sequence: TGTGCCACCCAAACCCCGGGCACAGATACGCAGTATTTT.

The CDR3 DNA follows: TGTGCCAGCACCTCAATAGCGAACACTGAAGCTTTCTTT. As protein: CASTSIANTEAFF. This sequence joins TRBV2 and TRBJ1-1; no clear D gene. CDR3 length: 13 residues. The germline V gene encodes CDR1 SNHLY and CDR2 FYNNEI. Trimming cost V 7 bases and J 1 base, with 10 bases left between them.

DNA of the CDR3: TGCGCCAGCAGCCGAAATTCGGGGCCAACCTACGAGCAGTACTTC. The encoded protein is CASSRNSGPTYEQYF. The chain carries TRBV4-3 and TRBJ2-7; perhaps D is TRBD1 or TRBD2 (5 bases each). CDR3 length: 15 amino acids. The germline V gene encodes CDR1 LGHNA and CDR2 YSLEER. The V end was cut by 4 bases, the J end by 2 bases, with 15 bases between.

The chain combines TRBV6-1 with TRBJ2-1; 8 bases agree with TRBD2. Trimming cost V 6 bases and J 10 bases; bases outside gene matches: 8. CDR1 and CDR2 from the germline V gene are MNHNS and SASEGT. This CDR3 region has 13 residues. CDR3 coding DNA: TGTGCCAGCAGCCTTAGCGGGGTTGGAGAGCAGTTCTTC. The encoded protein is CASSLSGVGEQFF.

The table lists this clone with a few counts. V gene TRBV4-3 combines with J gene TRBJ1-2; no definite D call. This CDR3 is 16 amino acids long. The V end was cut by 4 bases, the J end by 0 bases, with 15 bases between. Per germline, CDR1 LGHNA and CDR2 YSLEER. CDR3 in amino acids: CASSPGTGIANYGYTF. DNA for the CDR3: TGCGCCAGCAGCCCCGGCACCGGGATAGCTAACTATGGCTACACCTTC.

V gene TRBV2 combines with J gene TRBJ1-1, with D perhaps matching TRBD1 (5 bases). Germline values: CDR1 SNHLY, CDR2 FYNNEI. The CDR3 sequence is 14 residues long. Trimming removed 6 bases at V and 1 base at J, with 12 bases between. CDR3 nucleotide sequence: TGTGCCAGCAGGAGGGGTGGTGCGAACACTGAAGCTTTCTTT. Protein product: CASRRGGANTEAFF.

This chain links TRBV5-4 with TRBJ2-7; 10 nucleotides align to TRBD2. The CDR3 totals 17 residues. CDR1 and CDR2 from the germline V gene are SGHNT and YYREEE (reference sequence). V shed 2 bases and J 4 bases; nucleotides not matched to a gene: 12. The CDR3 region has the DNA TGTGCCAGCAGCTTTCGACTAGCGGGCTTGCCCGTGTACGAGCAGTACTTC. Translation gives CASSFRLAGLPVYEQYF.

The chain combines TRBV2 with TRBJ2-3; D is perhaps TRBD1 (5 bases). Germline values: CDR1 SNHLY, CDR2 FYNNEI. This CDR3 is 13 amino acids long. With 4 bases removed from V and 6 bases from J, the gap between germline ends came to 11 bases. Written as DNA, the CDR3 is TGTGCCAGCAGTGCTCAGGGAATGGATACGCAGTATTTT. Translated: CASSAQGMDTQYF.

This chain uses TRBV7-2 with TRBJ1-2, with no clear D. The germline V gene has CDR1 SGHTA and CDR2 FQGNSA. The CDR3 loop spans 12 amino acids. The V end lost 2 bases, the J end lost 6 bases, and 7 bases lay between the germline ends. CDR3 DNA sequence: TGTGCCAGCAGCTTAATGGTGGATGGCTACACCTTC. As protein: CASSLMVDGYTF.